The following is a T cell receptor beta chain sequence with its context. The data were taken from a study of blood T cell repertoires in COVID-19. The overall study: Acute and convalescent COVID-19 samples came from the United States, Italy and Spain. The analysed material was cDNA or gDNA that came from T cells, B-cell-depleted T cells, or PBMCs.

Trimming removed 1 base at V and 6 bases at J, with 16 bases between. There are 16 residues in the CDR3. Germline V CDR1 and CDR2: MGHRA, YSYEKL. Original data processing: Estimates of nucleated cell counts were drawn from the amplification of reference gene primers. Sequenced by immunoSEQ multiplex PCR; TCRdb stores in-frame clones only, minus some. The V and J calls and clone size were taken over from that table, and D and trimming were inferred from the DNA. This sample carries roughly 69,000 clones, about 80% of them seen once, and the ten largest clones take 9% to 15%. Source material: peripheral blood. V gene TRBV4-1 combines with J gene TRBJ1-5, with a possible D match to TRBD1 (5 bases). The TCR sequence derives from a human donor in a cohort sampled during active COVID-19. The CDR3 region has the DNA TGCGCCAGCAGCCAAGTGATGGGGGGATCGTTTCAGCCCCAGCATTTT. This sequence encodes CASSQVMGGSFQPQHF.